This TCR beta chain was recorded in a study of synovial regulatory T cells in juvenile arthritis. Profiling relied on immunoSEQ multiplex PCR, and the TCRdb table lists in-frame clones only, not all of them. This table holds 8,000 to 10,000 clones. On this clone: Its antigen is as yet unknown.

Donors were approximately 11 juvenile idiopathic arthritis patients with active disease, 3 polyarticular and 8 oligoarticular. Study findings and constraints: Inflammation-associated Treg cells in blood had less TCR diversity than the remaining blood Treg cells. Synovial Tregs shared more CDR3 sequences with iaTregs than other blood Tregs.

Germline V lookup: CDR1 SGHVS, CDR2 FQNEAQ. The CDR3 consists of 13 residues. This entry has no DNA. This sequence originates from a donor younger than 30 with juvenile idiopathic arthritis. The chain has TRBV7-8 and TRBJ1-5. Material: Treg cells from blood. Described subset: remaining (HLA-DR-negative) circulating blood Treg cells. This chain's CDR3 is CASSLAVNQPQHF.